The next 21 T cell receptor beta chains were all read from a single sample in a study of cytomegalovirus exposure and HLA in healthy donors (dated by TCRdb to about 2017). Receptor amplification or capture employed the immunoSEQ multiplex PCR assay. This immuneACCESS table, as held by TCRdb, lists in-frame sequences with V and J called but not all clones. Of the missing ones, under half trace to an unresolved V gene in checked studies; the others have no known cause. The sample table lists roughly 130,000 clones, over 80% of them with a count of one. Around 5.9% of the sample rests with the top ten. Sequencing was done on a sample of PBMCs. The receptors come from a woman aged 30 to 39 in good health and CMV-seropositive.

The J gene is TRBJ2-5, the V gene TRBV11-2; D not resolved. CDR1 SGHAT and CDR2 FQNNGV come from the germline V gene. The CDR3 contains 15 residues. With 0 bases removed from V and 2 bases from J, the gap between germline ends came to 10 bases. The DNA for the CDR3 is TGTGCCAGCAGCTTAGATAACAGTAATCAAGAGACCCAGTACTTC. Its protein is CASSLDNSNQETQYF.

The chain joins TRBV7-9 to TRBJ2-7; the D gene is possibly TRBD1 (6 bases). The CDR3 spans 15 residues. Germline values: CDR1 SEHNR, CDR2 FQNEAQ (reference sequence). The V gene lost 2 bases and the J gene lost 0 bases, with 11 bases spanning the gap. CDR3 in amino acids: CASSLMTGPSYEQYF. The DNA of the CDR3 is TGTGCCAGCAGCTTAATGACAGGTCCCTCCTACGAGCAGTACTTC.

The chain employs TRBV4-1 and TRBJ1-5; D gene uncertain. The CDR3 covers 12 residues. V gave up 3 bases and J gave up 4 bases, with 4 bases separating them. Germline V gives CDR1 MGHRA, CDR2 YSYEKL. The CDR3 DNA is TGCGCCAGCAGCCAGGCTAATCAGCCCCAGCATTTT. It encodes CASSQANQPQHF.

For this clone: The same CDR3 also results from other DNA sequences found in this sample. V is TRBV15 and J is TRBJ1-1; D possibly corresponds to TRBD1 (6 bases). V lost 0 bases and J 4 bases, leaving 9 bases between the germline ends. The CDR3 is made up of 14 amino acids. The V gene's germline CDR1 is LNHNV and CDR2 YYDKDF (reference sequence). CDR3 in amino acids: CATSRDRGGTEAFF. The DNA for the CDR3 is TGTGCCACCAGCAGAGACAGGGGCGGCACTGAAGCTTTCTTT.

V usage is TRBV2 and J usage is TRBJ1-2; no reliable D call. Germline V gives CDR1 SNHLY, CDR2 FYNNEI. Trimming shortened V by 4 bases and J by 1 base, and 10 bases separated the two germline ends. The CDR3 spans 14 residues. Here the CDR3 reads CASSVSGINYGYTF. The CDR3 DNA reads as TGTGCCAGCAGTGTGTCAGGCATTAACTATGGCTACACCTTC.

This chain links TRBV27 with TRBJ2-1; 8 bases fit TRBD2. Germline CDR1 MNHEY, CDR2 SMNVEV (reference sequence). J lost 10 bases, V lost 5 bases, and 13 bases had no gene match. The length of the CDR3 is 15 residues. CDR3 residues: CASSPGSSGLGEQFF. In DNA, the CDR3 is TGTGCCAGCAGTCCTGGGTCTAGCGGGTTAGGGGAGCAGTTCTTC.

The chain links TRBV19 to TRBJ2-5, with D maybe TRBD1 (6 bases). The CDR3 has 16 amino acids. The V end lost 3 bases, the J end lost 1 base, and 15 bases lay between the germline ends. The V gene's germline CDR1 is LNHDA and CDR2 SQIVND (reference sequence). In nucleotides, the CDR3 is TGTGCCAGTAGTATGCAGGGGAACAGGGCCCAAGAGACCCAGTACTTC. Residues: CASSMQGNRAQETQYF.

As regards this clone: This specimen includes other DNA sequences encoding the same CDR3. V usage is TRBV5-1 and J usage is TRBJ1-4, with D uncertain. Trimming shortened V by 1 base and J by 0 bases, and 4 bases separated the two germline ends. This CDR3 comprises 14 residues. Germline V gives CDR1 SGHRS, CDR2 YFSETQ. The CDR3 nucleotides read TGCGCCAGCAGCTTGACTGCAACTAATGAAAAACTGTTTTTT. The encoded protein is CASSLTATNEKLFF.

The gene calls are TRBV4-1 and TRBJ2-7; TRBD1 matches at 10 bases. The V gene end was trimmed by 1 base and the J gene end by 4 bases; junction bases not matched to a gene: 4. Germline V gene data show CDR1 as MGHRA and CDR2 as YSYEKL. CDR3 length: 15 amino acids. CDR3 DNA sequence: TGCGCCAGCAGCCAAGTAAGGGGACAGGGGTACGAGCAGTACTTC. This gives the protein CASSQVRGQGYEQYF.

The V call is TRBV27, the J call TRBJ2-1; TRBD2 matches 11 bases. CDR3 length equals 15 residues. The ends lost 4 bases at V and 10 bases at J; junction bases unmatched: 9. Germline CDR1 is MNHEY and CDR2 is SMNVEV (reference sequence). The CDR3 sequence is CASSSDSGGAQEQFF. CDR3 nucleotide sequence: TGTGCCAGCAGTTCTGATAGCGGGGGGGCGCAGGAGCAGTTCTTC.

The gene calls are TRBV4-1 and TRBJ1-1; 7 nucleotides align to TRBD1. The trim removed 2 bases at V and 7 bases at J, leaving 10 bases unmatched. The germline V gene has CDR1 MGHRA and CDR2 YSYEKL. The length of the CDR3 is 15 residues. DNA for the CDR3: TGCGCCAGCAGCCAACCCACAGGGGTGGGGATTGAAGCTTTCTTT. This codes for CASSQPTGVGIEAFF.

The V gene is TRBV18, the J gene TRBJ2-7, with D possibly TRBD1 on 6 matching bases. V dropped 2 bases and J dropped 5 bases, with 22 bases sitting between them. The CDR3 runs 17 residues. The V gene's germline CDR1 is KGHSH and CDR2 LQKENI. The CDR3 nucleotides read TGTGCCAGCTCACCATTGAGCACAGGGATTAAACTCCACGAGCAGTACTTC. Amino acid sequence: CASSPLSTGIKLHEQYF. Variable domain in full (rest from reference TRBV18 and TRBJ2-7): NAGVMQNPRHLVRRRGQEARLRCSPMKGHSHVYWYRQLPEEGLKFMVYLQKENIIDESGMPKERFSAEFPKEGPSILRIQQVVRGDSAAYFCASSPLSTGIKLHEQYFGPGTRLTVT.

The table lists this clone with a count of one. The chain combines TRBV7-6 with TRBJ2-2; 7 bases fit TRBD1. The germline gives CDR1 SGHVS, CDR2 FNYEAQ. Trimming at V came to 2 bases and at J to 6 bases, leaving 3 bases not matched to a gene. The CDR3 totals 14 residues. The CDR3 DNA reads as TGTGCCAGCAGCTTACGACAGGGCTCCGGGGAGCTGTTTTTT. Residues: CASSLRQGSGELFF. The complete variable domain, with remaining parts taken from reference TRBV7-6 and TRBJ2-2, reads GAGVSQSPRYKVTKRGQDVALRCDPISGHVSLYWYRQALGQGPEFLTYFNYEAQQDKSGLPNDRFSAERPEGSISTLTIQRTEQRDSAMYRCASSLRQGSGELFFGEGSRLTVL.

The rearrangement links TRBV2 to TRBJ1-3, with D hard to call. This CDR3 contains 15 residues. V was trimmed by 7 bases and J by 2 bases, leaving 15 bases between them. Germline V CDR1 and CDR2: SNHLY, FYNNEI. CDR3 protein: CASTQTGVAGNTIYF. The CDR3 DNA is TGTGCCAGCACCCAAACCGGGGTTGCTGGAAACACCATATATTTT.

The chain has TRBV7-7 and TRBJ2-1; 12 bases fit TRBD2. This CDR3 has 19 amino acids. V shed 5 bases, J shed 7 bases, and the junction held 18 bases outside the gene matches. CDR1 SSHAT and CDR2 FNYEAQ come from the germline V gene (reference sequence). This chain's CDR3 is CASSQTRGLAGLAVNEQFF. The CDR3 DNA reads as TGTGCCAGCAGCCAAACCCGGGGACTAGCGGGTTTGGCCGTGAATGAGCAGTTCTTC.

The chain combines TRBV18 with TRBJ2-3; no firm D call. Germline V gives CDR1 KGHSH, CDR2 LQKENI. V was pared by 0 bases and J by 0 bases, with 10 bases between. CDR3 length equals 16 residues. The CDR3 region is CASSPPMGTSTDTQYF. As DNA, the CDR3 is TGTGCCAGCTCACCACCGATGGGCACTAGCACAGATACGCAGTATTTT.

This sequence joins TRBV7-9 and TRBJ2-7; TRBD1 aligns across 7 bases. From germline, CDR1 is SEHNR and CDR2 FQNEAQ (reference sequence). This CDR3 region has 14 residues. Losses at the gene ends were 1 base for V and 4 bases for J; bases not matched to a gene: 4. CDR3 in DNA: TGTGCCAGCAGCTTAGAGGACAGGATTTACGAGCAGTACTTC. Encoded protein: CASSLEDRIYEQYF.

This sequence joins TRBV5-6 and TRBJ2-7, with TRBD1 matching over 7 bases. Trimming removed 0 bases from V and 6 bases from J; junction bases left unmatched: 6. The CDR3 is 14 residues long. Germline V gives CDR1 SGHDT, CDR2 YYEEEE. This CDR3 reads CASSLGGGPLEQYF. The CDR3 DNA reads as TGTGCCAGCAGCTTGGGAGGGGGCCCCCTCGAGCAGTACTTC.

V usage is TRBV10-3 and J usage is TRBJ1-5; 7 nucleotides align to TRBD1. Germline V gene data show CDR1 as ENHRY and CDR2 as SYGVKD. The trim removed 8 bases at V and 7 bases at J, leaving 8 bases unmatched. The CDR3 contains 13 residues. In DNA form, the CDR3 reads TGTGCCATCCGAGGGGGCGTCGGGCAGCCCCAGCATTTT. It translates to CAIRGGVGQPQHF.

This sequence joins TRBV19 and TRBJ2-7; D is perhaps TRBD2 (6 bases). CDR3 length: 13 residues. Germline loops: CDR1 LNHDA, CDR2 SQIVND (reference sequence). Trimming removed 7 bases from V and 6 bases from J, with 16 bases in between. The CDR3 sequence: CASNDGGFSEQYF. CDR3 sequence (DNA): TGTGCCAGTAACGATGGGGGGTTTTCCGAGCAGTACTTC.

The chain carries TRBV7-2 and TRBJ1-3, with a possible D match to TRBD1 (6 bases). CDR3 length equals 15 residues. The germline gives CDR1 SGHTA, CDR2 FQGNSA. Between the trimmed V and J ends, which lost 4 bases and 4 bases, there was a span of 14 bases. CDR3 sequence reads: CASSSLTGWGNTIYF. The CDR3 nucleotides read TGTGCCAGCAGCTCCCTGACAGGATGGGGAAACACCATATATTTT.